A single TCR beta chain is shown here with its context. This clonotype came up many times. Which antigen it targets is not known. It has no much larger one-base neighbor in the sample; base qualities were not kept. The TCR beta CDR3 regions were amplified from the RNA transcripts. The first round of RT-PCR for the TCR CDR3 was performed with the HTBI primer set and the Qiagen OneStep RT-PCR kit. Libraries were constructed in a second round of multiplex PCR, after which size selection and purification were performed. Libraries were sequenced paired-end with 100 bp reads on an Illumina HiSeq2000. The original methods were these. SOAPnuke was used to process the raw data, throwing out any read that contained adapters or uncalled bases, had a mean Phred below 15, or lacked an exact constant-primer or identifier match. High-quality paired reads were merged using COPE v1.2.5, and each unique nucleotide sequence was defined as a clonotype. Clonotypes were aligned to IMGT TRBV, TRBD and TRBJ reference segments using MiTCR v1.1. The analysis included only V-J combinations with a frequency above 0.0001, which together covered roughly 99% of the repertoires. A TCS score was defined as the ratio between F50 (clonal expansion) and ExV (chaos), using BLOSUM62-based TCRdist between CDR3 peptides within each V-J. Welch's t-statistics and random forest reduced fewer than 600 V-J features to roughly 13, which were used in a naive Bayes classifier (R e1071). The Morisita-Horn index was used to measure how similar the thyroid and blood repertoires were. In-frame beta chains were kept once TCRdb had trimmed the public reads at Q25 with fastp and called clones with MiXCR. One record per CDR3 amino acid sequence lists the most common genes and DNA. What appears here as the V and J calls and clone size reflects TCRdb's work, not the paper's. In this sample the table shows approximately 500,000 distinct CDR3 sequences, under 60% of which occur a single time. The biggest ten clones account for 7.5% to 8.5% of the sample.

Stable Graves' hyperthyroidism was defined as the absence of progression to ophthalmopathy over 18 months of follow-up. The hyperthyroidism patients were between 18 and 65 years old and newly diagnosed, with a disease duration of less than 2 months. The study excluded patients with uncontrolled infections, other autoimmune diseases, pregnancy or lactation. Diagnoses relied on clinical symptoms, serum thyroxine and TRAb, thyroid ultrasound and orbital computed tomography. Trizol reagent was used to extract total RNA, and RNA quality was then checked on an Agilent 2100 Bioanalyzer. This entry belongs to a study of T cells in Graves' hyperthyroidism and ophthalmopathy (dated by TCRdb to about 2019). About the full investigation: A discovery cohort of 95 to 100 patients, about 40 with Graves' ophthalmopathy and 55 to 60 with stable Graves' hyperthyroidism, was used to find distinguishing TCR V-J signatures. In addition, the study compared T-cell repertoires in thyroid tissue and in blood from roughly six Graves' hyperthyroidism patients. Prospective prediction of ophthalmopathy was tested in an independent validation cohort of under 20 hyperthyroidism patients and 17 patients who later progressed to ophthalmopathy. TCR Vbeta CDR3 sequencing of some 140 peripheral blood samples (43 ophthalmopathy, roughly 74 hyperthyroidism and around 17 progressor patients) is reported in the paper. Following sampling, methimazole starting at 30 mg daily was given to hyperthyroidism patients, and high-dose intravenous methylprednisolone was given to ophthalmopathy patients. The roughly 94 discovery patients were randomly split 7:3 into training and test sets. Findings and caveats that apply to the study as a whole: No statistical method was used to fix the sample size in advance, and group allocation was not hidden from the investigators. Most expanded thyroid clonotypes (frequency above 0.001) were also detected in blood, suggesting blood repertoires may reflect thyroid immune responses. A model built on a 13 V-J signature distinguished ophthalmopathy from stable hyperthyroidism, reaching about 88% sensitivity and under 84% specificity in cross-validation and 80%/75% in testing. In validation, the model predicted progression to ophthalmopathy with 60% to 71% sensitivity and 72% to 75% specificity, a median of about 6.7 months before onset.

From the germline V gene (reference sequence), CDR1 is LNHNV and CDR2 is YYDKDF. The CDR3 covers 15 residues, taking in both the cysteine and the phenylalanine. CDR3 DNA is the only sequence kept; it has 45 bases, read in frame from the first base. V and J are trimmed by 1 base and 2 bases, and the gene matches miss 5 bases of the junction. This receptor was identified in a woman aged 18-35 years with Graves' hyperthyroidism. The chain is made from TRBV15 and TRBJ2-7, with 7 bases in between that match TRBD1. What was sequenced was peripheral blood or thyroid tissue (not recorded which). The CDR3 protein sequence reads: CATSRVRTGTYEQYF. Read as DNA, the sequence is TGTGCCACCAGCAGAGTCCGGACAGGCACCTACGAGCAGTACTTC.